These 9 T cell receptor beta chains came from one sample sequenced in a study of T-cell reconstitution after alpha-beta-depleted transplantation in children. Molecular barcoding with unique molecular identifiers was used for the TCRbeta library. MiXCR was run by TCRdb on the PCR reads, yielding one entry per CDR3 protein. The sample contains 500,000 to 750,000 distinct CDR3 sequences, roughly 30% of which appear only once. Sequencing used PBMCs, obtained before TCRalphabeta/CD19-depleted stem cell transplant. The receptors derive from a boy under two years old with Wiskott-Aldrich syndrome, due to receive a stem cell transplant.

The chain carries TRBV18 and TRBJ2-5; no definite D call. CDR1 and CDR2 (germline): KGHSH, LQKENI. V dropped 2 bases and J dropped 2 bases, with 6 bases sitting between them. This CDR3 spans 13 amino acids. The CDR3 region has the DNA TGTGCCAGCTCACCAAAGGGACAAGAGACCCAGTACTTC. Translation: CASSPKGQETQYF.

The chain has TRBV12-3 or TRBV12-4 and TRBJ2-2; TRBD2 is a possible D gene (5 bases). V was clipped by 10 bases and J by 5 bases, with 17 bases between them. The CDR3 is made up of 14 amino acids. The CDR3 reads CAIRRRRWTGELFF. CDR3 nucleotides: TGTGCCATTCGGAGGAGGAGATGGACCGGGGAGCTGTTTTTT.

The chain employs TRBV5-1 and TRBJ2-1; D is uncertain. Germline V gives CDR1 SGHRS, CDR2 YFSETQ. V lost 2 bases and J 1 base, leaving 10 bases between the germline ends. The length of the CDR3 is 15 residues. DNA of the CDR3: TGCGCCAGCAGCTTAACTATAGGGTCCTACAATGAGCAGTTCTTC. It translates to CASSLTIGSYNEQFF.

The chain couples TRBV6-5 to TRBJ1-5; 7 nucleotides align to TRBD1. The germline V gene has CDR1 MNHEY and CDR2 SVGAGI. V was pared by 0 bases and J by 2 bases, with 4 bases of the junction left unmatched. CDR3 length: 16 residues. The CDR3 reads CASSYSAGGGNQPQHF. CDR3 DNA sequence: TGTGCCAGCAGTTACTCGGCAGGGGGGGGCAATCAGCCCCAGCATTTT.

CDR3 bases: TGCGCCAGCAGCTCGGACTTGAAGACCTACGAGCAGTACTTC. Residues: CASSSDLKTYEQYF. This chain links TRBV5-1 with TRBJ2-7; D is perhaps TRBD2 (5 bases). CDR1 is SGHRS, CDR2 YFSETQ, per germline. The ends were cut back, 3 bases at V and 2 bases at J, with 12 bases in the middle. The CDR3 sequence is 14 residues long.

The chain employs TRBV13 and TRBJ2-2, with 12 positions matching TRBD1. CDR1 and CDR2 from the germline V gene are PRHDT and FYEKMQ (reference sequence). V dropped 4 bases and J dropped 5; count of bases not matched to a gene: 8. The CDR3 extends over 17 amino acids. Here the CDR3 DNA reads TGTGCCAGCAGCTCCAACCGGGACAGGGGGCCGACCGGGGAGCTGTTTTTT. This encodes CASSSNRDRGPTGELFF.

This chain connects TRBV10-2 to TRBJ2-3, with 9 bases lining up with TRBD2. After removal of 9 bases from V and 4 bases from J, the junction contained 8 bases not matched to a gene. CDR1 is WSHSY, CDR2 SAAADI, per germline. CDR3 length: 14 amino acids. The CDR3 reads CASGSGSLSDTQYF. In nucleotides, the CDR3 is TGCGCCAGTGGTAGCGGGAGCCTTTCAGATACGCAGTATTTT.

This clonotype has a handful of counts. V usage is TRBV24-1 and J usage is TRBJ2-1, with D unclear. The germline V and J ends were trimmed by 3 bases and 8 bases, with 13 bases remaining between them. The CDR3 has 14 residues. Germline assignment: CDR1 KGHDR and CDR2 SFDVKD. DNA of the CDR3: TGTGCCACCAGTGATCGGAGTCTTGCCGATGAGCAGTTCTTC. Translation gives CATSDRSLADEQFF.

The chain combines TRBV28 with TRBJ1-1; the D is unclear. The CDR3 totals 13 residues. The germline V and J ends were trimmed by 7 bases and 1 base, with 10 bases remaining between them. Germline CDR1 is MDHEN and CDR2 is SYDVKM. The CDR3 sequence is CASTLWGNTEAFF. CDR3 bases: TGTGCCAGCACCCTTTGGGGGAACACTGAAGCTTTCTTT.